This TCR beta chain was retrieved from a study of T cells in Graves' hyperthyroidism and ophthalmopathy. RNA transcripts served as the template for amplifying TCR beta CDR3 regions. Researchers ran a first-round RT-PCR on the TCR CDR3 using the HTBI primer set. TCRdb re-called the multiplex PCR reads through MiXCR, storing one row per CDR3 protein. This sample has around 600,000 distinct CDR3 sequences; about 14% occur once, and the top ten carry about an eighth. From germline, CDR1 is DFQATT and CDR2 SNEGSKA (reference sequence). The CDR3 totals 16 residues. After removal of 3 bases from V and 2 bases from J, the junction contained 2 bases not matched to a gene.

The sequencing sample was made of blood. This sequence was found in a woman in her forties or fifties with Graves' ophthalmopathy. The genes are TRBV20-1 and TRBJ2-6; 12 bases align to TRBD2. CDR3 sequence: CSARTSGRAGANVLTF. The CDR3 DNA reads TGCAGTGCTAGGACTAGCGGGAGAGCTGGGGCCAACGTCCTGACTTTC.